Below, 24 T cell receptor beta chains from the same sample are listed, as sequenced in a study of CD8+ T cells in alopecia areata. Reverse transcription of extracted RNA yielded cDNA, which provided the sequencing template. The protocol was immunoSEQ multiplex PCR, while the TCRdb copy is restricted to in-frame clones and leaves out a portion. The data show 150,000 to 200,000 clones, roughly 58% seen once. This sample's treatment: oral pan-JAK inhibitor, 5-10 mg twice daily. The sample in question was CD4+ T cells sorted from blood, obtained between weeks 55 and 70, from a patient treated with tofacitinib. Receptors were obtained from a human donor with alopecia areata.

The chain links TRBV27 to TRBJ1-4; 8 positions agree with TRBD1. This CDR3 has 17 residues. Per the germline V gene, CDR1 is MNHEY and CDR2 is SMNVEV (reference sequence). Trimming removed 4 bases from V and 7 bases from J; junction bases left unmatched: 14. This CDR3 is CASSSQPAGGLSEKLFF. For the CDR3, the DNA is TGTGCCAGCAGTTCCCAGCCCGCAGGGGGCTTAAGTGAAAAACTGTTTTTT.

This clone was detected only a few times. The CDR3 loop reads CASSEVGETQYF. Written as DNA, the CDR3 is TGCGCCAGCAGTGAGGTGGGGGAGACCCAGTACTTC. The chain couples TRBV10-2 to TRBJ2-5; D is undetermined. V was shortened by 2 bases and J by 5 bases, with 6 bases between the two germline ends. The CDR3 is made up of 12 amino acids. CDR1 and CDR2 (germline): WSHSY, SAAADI.

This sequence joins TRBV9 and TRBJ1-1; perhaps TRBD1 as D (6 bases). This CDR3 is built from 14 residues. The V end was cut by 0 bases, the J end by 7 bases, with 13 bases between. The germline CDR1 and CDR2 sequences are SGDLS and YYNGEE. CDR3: CASSVEGGSNEAFF. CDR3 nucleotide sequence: TGTGCCAGCAGCGTAGAGGGGGGCTCCAATGAAGCTTTCTTT.

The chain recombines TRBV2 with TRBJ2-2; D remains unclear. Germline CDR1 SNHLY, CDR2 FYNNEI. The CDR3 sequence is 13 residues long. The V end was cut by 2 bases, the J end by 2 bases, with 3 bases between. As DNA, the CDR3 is TGTGCCAGCAGTGAATACAACACCGGGGAGCTGTTTTTT. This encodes CASSEYNTGELFF.

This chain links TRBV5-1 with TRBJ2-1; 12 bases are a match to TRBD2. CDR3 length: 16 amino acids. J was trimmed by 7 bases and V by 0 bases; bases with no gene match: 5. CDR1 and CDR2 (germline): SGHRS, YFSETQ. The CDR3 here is CASSLASGGASNEQFF. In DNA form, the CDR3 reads TGCGCCAGCAGCTTGGCTAGCGGGGGGGCCTCGAATGAGCAGTTCTTC.

The CDR3 region has the DNA TGTGCCAGCAGCCAAGTCCGCTCTGGGGCCAACGTCCTGACTTTC. Amino acid sequence: CASSQVRSGANVLTF. The chain employs TRBV4-2 and TRBJ2-6; D is unclear. The V end was cut by 1 base, the J end by 0 bases, with 4 bases between. Per the germline V gene, CDR1 is LGHNA and CDR2 is YNFKEQ. CDR3 length equals 15 residues.

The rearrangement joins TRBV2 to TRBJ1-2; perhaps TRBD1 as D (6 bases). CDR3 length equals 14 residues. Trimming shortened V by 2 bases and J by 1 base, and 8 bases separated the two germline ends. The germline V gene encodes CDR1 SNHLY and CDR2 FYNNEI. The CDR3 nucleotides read TGTGCCAGCAGTGAACACAGGGATAACTATGGCTACACCTTC. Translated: CASSEHRDNYGYTF.

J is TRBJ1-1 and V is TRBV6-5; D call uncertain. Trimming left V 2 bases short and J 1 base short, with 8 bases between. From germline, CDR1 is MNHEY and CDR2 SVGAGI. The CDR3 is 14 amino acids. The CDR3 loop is CASSYEGRNTEAFF. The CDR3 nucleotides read TGTGCCAGCAGTTACGAGGGAAGGAACACTGAAGCTTTCTTT.

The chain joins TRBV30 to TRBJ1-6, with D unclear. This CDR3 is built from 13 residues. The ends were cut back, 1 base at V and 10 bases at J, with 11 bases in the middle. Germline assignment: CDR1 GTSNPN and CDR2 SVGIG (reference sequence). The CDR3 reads CAWSETERSPLHF. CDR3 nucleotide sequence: TGTGCCTGGAGTGAAACAGAACGGTCACCCCTCCACTTT.

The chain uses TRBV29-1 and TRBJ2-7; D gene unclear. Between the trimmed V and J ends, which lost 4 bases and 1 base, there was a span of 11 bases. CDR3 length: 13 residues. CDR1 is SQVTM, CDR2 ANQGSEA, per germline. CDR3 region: CSVVVGSSYEQYF. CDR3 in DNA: TGCAGCGTTGTAGTAGGGTCGTCCTACGAGCAGTACTTC.

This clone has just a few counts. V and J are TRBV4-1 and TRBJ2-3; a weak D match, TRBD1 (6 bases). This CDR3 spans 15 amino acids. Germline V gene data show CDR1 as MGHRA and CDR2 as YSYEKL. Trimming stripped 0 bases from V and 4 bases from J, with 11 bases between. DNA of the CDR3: TGCGCCAGCAGCCAAGACCTGCCAGGGGCAGATACGCAGTATTTT. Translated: CASSQDLPGADTQYF.

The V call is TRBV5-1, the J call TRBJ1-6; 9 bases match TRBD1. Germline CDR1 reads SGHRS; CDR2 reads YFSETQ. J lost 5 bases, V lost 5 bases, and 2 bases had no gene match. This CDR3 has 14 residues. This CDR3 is CASRGTGHNSPLHF. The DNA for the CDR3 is TGCGCCAGCAGGGGGACAGGGCATAATTCACCCCTCCACTTT.

The CDR3 DNA is TGCGCCAGCAGCTTGCTGGACTCCTCCTACGAGCAGTACTTC. Protein product: CASSLLDSSYEQYF. V and J are TRBV5-1 and TRBJ2-7; D perhaps matches TRBD2 (5 bases). CDR3 size: 14 residues. CDR1 and CDR2 from the germline V gene are SGHRS and YFSETQ. V lost 1 base, J lost 0 bases, and 8 bases lay in between.

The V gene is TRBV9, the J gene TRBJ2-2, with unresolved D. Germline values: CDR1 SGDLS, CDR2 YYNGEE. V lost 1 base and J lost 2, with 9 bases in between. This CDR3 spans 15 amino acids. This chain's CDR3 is CASSVMAGNTGELFF. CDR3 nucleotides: TGTGCCAGCAGCGTAATGGCAGGAAACACCGGGGAGCTGTTTTTT. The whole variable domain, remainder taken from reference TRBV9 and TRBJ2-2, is DSGVTQTPKHLITATGQRVTLRCSPRSGDLSVYWYQQSLDQGLQFLIQYYNGEERAKGNILERFSAQQFPDLHSELNLSSLELGDSALYFCASSVMAGNTGELFFGEGSRLTVL.

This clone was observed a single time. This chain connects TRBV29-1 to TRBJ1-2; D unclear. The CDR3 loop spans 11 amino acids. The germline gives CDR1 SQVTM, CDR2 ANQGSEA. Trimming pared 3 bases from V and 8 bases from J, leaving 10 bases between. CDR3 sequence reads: CSVDSSPGYTF. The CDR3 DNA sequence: TGCAGCGTTGATAGTAGCCCGGGCTACACCTTC.

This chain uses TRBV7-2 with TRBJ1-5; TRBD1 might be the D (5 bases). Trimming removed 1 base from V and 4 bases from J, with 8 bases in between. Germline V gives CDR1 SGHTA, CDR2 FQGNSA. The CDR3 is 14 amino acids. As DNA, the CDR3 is TGTGCCAGCAGCTTAGACAGGTCTAATCAGCCCCAGCATTTT. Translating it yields CASSLDRSNQPQHF.

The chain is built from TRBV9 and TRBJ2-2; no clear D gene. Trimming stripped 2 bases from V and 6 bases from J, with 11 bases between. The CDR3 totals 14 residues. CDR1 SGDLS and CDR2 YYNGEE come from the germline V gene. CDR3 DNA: TGTGCCAGCAGCGTCATCAGTACTGCCGGGGAGCTGTTTTTT. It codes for CASSVISTAGELFF.

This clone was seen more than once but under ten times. CDR3 residues: CASSLGSGLQEYF. CDR3 coding DNA: TGTGCCAGCAGCTTGGGCTCAGGGCTTCAGGAGTACTTC. The chain has TRBV7-3 and TRBJ2-5; D may be TRBD1 (5 bases). This CDR3 comprises 13 residues. Trimming pared 3 bases from V and 12 bases from J, leaving 17 bases between. CDR1 and CDR2 from the germline V gene are SGHTA and FQGTGA.

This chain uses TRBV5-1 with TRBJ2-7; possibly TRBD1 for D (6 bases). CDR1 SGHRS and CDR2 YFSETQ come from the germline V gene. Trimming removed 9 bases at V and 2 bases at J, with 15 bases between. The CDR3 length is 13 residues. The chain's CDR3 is CATSTGITYEQYF. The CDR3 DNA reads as TGCGCCACCTCAACAGGGATTACCTACGAGCAGTACTTC.

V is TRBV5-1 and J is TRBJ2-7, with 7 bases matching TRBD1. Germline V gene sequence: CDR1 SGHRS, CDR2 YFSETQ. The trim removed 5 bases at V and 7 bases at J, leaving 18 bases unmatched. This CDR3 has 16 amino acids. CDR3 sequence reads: CASRNLGADREGEQYF. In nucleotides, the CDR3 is TGCGCCAGCAGAAACCTGGGGGCAGACAGGGAAGGGGAGCAGTACTTC.

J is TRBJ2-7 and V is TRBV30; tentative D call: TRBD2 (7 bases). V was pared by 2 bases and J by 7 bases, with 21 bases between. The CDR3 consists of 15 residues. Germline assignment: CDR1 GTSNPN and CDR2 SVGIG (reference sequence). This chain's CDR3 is CAWSLSGGLFGEQYF. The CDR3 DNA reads TGTGCCTGGAGTTTATCCGGGGGGCTTTTCGGGGAGCAGTACTTC.

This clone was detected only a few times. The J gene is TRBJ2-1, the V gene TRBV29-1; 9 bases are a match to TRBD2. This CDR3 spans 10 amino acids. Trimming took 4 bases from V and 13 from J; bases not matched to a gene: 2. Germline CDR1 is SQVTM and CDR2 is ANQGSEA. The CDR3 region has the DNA TGCAGCGTTGCGCGGGAGGGACAGTTCTTC. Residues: CSVAREGQFF.

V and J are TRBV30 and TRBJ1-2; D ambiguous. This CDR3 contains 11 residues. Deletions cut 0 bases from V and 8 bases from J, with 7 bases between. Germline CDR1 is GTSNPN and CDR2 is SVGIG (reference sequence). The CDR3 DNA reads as TGTGCCTGGAGTGTGGGGTGGGGCTACACCTTC. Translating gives CAWSVGWGYTF.

The CDR3: CASSQQGNTEAFF. Here the CDR3 DNA reads TGTGCCAGCTCACAACAGGGTAACACTGAAGCTTTCTTT. The V gene is TRBV18, the J gene TRBJ1-1; possible D gene TRBD1, 6 bases. Trimming stripped 4 bases from V and 2 bases from J, with 8 bases between. CDR3 length: 13 amino acids. Germline-derived CDR1 and CDR2 are KGHSH and LQKENI. The variable domain in full, with the rest retrieved from reference TRBV18 and TRBJ1-1, is NAGVMQNPRHLVRRRGQEARLRCSPMKGHSHVYWYRQLPEEGLKFMVYLQKENIIDESGMPKERFSAEFPKEGPSILRIQQVVRGDSAAYFCASSQQGNTEAFFGQGTRLTVV.